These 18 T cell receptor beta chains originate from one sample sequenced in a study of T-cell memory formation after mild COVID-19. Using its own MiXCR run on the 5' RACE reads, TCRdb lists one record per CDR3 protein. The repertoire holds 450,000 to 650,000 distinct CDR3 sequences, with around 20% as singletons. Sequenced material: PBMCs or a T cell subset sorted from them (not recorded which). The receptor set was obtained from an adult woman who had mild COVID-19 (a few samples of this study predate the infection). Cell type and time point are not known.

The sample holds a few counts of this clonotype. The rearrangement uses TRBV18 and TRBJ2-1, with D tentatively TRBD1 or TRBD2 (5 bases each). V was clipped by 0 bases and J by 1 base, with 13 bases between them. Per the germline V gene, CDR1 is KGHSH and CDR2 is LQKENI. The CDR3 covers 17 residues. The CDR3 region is CASSPPYGGRSYNEQFF. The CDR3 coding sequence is TGTGCCAGCTCACCACCGTATGGGGGAAGGTCCTACAATGAGCAGTTCTTC.

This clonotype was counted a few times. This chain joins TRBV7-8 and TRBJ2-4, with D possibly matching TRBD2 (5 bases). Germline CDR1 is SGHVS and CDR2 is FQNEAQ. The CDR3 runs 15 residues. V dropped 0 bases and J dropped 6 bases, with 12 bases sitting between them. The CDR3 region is CASSLANGGLNIQYF. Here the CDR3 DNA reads TGTGCCAGCAGCTTAGCGAACGGAGGATTAAACATTCAGTACTTC. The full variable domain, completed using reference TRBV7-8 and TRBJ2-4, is GAGVSQSPRYKVAKRGQDVALRCDPISGHVSLFWYQQALGQGPEFLTYFQNEAQLDKSGLPSDRFFAERPEGSVSTLKIQRTQQEDSAVYLCASSLANGGLNIQYFGAGTRLSVL.

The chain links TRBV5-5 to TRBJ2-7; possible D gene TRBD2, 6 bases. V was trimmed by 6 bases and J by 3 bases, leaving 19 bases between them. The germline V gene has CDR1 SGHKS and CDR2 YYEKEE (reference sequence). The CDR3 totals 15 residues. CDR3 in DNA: TGTGCCAGCACTGGGGGGAGAGGGACGATCTACGAGCAGTACTTC. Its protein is CASTGGRGTIYEQYF.

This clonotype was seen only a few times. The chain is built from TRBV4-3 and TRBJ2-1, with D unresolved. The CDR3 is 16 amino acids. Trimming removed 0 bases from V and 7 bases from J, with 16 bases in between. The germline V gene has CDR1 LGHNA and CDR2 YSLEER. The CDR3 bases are TGCGCCAGCAGCCAAGATTTCCGGACCACGAATAATGAGCAGTTCTTC. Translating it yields CASSQDFRTTNNEQFF.

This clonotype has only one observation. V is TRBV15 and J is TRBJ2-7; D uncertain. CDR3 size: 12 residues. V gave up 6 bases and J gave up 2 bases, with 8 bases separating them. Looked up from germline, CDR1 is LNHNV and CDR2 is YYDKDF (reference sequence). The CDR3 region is CATRNPPYEQYF. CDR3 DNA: TGTGCCACCAGAAACCCGCCCTACGAGCAGTACTTC.

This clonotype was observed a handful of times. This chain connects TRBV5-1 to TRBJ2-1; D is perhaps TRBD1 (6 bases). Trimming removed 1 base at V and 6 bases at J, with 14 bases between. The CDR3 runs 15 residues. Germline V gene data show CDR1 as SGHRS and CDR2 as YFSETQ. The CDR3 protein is CASSLRETGPNEQFF. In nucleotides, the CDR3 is TGCGCCAGCAGCTTGAGGGAGACAGGCCCCAATGAGCAGTTCTTC.

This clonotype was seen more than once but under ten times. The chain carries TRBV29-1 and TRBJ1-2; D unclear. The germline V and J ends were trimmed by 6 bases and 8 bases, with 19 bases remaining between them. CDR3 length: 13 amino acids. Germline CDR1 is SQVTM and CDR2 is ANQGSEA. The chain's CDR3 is CSVGFLQDQGYTF. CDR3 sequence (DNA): TGCAGCGTCGGGTTCTTGCAGGACCAAGGCTACACCTTC.

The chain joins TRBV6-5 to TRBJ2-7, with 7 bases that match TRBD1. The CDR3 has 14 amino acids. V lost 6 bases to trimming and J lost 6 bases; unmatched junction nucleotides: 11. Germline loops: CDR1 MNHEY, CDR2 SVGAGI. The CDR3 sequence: CASSSYGQDSEQYF. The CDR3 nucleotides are TGTGCCAGCAGCTCCTATGGACAGGACTCCGAGCAGTACTTC.

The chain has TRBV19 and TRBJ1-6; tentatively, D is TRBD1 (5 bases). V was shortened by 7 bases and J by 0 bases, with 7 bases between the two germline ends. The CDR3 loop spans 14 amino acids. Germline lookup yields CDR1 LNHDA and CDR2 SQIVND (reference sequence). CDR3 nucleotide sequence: TGTGCCAGTACGAGGGGCTCCTATAATTCACCCCTCCACTTT. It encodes CASTRGSYNSPLHF. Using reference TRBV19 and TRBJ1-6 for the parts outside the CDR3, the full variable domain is DGGITQSPKYLFRKEGQNVTLSCEQNLNHDAMYWYRQDPGQGLRLIYYSQIVNDFQKGDIAEGYSVSREKKESFPLTVTSAQKNPTAFYLCASTRGSYNSPLHFGNGTRLTVT.

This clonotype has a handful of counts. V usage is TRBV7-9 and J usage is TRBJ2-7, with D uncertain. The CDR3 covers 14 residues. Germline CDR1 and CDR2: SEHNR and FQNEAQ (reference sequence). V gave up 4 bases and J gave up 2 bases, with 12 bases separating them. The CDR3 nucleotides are TGTGCCAGCAGCTGGACCCGTTCACCCTACGAGCAGTACTTC. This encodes CASSWTRSPYEQYF.

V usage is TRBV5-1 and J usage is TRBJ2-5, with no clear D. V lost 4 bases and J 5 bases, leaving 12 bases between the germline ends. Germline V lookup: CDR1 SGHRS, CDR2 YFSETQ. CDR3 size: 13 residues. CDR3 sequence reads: CASSPAQGETQYF. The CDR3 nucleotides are TGCGCCAGCAGCCCCGCCCAAGGGGAGACCCAGTACTTC.

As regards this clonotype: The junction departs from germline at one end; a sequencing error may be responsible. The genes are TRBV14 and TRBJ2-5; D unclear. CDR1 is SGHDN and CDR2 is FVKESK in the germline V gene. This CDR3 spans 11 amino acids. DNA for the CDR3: TGTTCCAGCAGCCGCATAGGGACCCAGTACTTC. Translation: CSSSRIGTQYF.

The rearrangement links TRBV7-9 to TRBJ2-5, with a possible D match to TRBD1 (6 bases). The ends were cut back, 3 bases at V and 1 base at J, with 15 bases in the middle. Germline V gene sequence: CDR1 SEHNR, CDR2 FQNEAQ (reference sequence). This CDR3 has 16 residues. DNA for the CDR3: TGTGCCAGCAGCTTTCCAGACAGGACCGGCCAAGAGACCCAGTACTTC. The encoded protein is CASSFPDRTGQETQYF.

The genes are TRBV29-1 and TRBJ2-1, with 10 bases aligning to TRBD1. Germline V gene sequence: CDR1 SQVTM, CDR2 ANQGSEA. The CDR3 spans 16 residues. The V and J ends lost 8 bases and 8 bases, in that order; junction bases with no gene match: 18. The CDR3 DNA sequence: TGCAGCACCGCCCCCCATTTTCGGGACAGGGGATATGAGCAGTTCTTC. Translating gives CSTAPHFRDRGYEQFF.

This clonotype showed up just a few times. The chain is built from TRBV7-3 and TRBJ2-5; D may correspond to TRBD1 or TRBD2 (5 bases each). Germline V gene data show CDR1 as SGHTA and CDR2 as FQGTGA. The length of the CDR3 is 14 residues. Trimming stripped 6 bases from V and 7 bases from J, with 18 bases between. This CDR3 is CASSVTGTFGTQYF. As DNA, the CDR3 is TGTGCCAGCAGTGTGACCGGGACCTTTGGGACCCAGTACTTC.

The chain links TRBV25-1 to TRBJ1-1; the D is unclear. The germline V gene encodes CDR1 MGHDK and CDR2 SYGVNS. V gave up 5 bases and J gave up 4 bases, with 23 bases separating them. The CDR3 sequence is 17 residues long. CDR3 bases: TGTGCCAGCAGTCCCCTAAAGGAGAGCCCCCGGGGCACTGAAGCTTTCTTT. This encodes CASSPLKESPRGTEAFF.

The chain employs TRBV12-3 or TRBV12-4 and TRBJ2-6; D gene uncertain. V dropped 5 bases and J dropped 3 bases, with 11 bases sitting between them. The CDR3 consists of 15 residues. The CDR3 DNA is TGTGCCAGCAGTACGCGGACGGTTGGGGCCAACGTCCTGACTTTC. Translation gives CASSTRTVGANVLTF.

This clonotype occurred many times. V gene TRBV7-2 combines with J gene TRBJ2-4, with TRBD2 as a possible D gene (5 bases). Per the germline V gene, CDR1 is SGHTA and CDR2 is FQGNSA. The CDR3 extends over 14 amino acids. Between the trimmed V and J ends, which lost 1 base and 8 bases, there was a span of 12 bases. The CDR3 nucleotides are TGTGCCAGCAGCTTAGGCCGCGAGGGCTACATTCAGTACTTC. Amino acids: CASSLGREGYIQYF.